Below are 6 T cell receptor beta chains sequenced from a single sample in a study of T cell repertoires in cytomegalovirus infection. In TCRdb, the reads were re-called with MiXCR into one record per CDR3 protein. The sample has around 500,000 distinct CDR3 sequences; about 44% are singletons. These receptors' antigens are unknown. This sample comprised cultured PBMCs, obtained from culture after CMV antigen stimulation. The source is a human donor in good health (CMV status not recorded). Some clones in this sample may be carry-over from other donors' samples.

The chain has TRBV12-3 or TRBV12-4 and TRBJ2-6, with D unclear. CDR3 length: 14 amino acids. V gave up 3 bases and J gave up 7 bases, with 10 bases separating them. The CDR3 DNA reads TGTGCCAGCAGTTTGAGTAGCTCAGCCAACGTCCTGACTTTC. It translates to CASSLSSSANVLTF.

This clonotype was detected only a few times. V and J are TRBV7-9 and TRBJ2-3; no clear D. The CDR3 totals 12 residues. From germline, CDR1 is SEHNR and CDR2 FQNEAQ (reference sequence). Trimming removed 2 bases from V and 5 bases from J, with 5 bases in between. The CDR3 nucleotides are TGTGCCAGCAGCTTAAGACTAGATACGCAGTATTTT. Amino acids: CASSLRLDTQYF.

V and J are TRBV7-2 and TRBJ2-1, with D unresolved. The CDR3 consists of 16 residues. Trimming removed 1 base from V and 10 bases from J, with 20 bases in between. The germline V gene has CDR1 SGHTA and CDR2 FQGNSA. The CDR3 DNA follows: TGTGCCAGCAGCTTAGGGGCCGGCGTGTCGACTCGGGAGCAGTTCTTC. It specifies CASSLGAGVSTREQFF.

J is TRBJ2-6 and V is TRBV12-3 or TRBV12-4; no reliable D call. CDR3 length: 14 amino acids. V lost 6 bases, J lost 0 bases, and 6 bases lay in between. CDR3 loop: CASRPVSGANVLTF. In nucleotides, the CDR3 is TGTGCCAGCAGACCAGTCTCTGGGGCCAACGTCCTGACTTTC.

The CDR3 DNA is TGTGCCAGCAGTCTACCCCGCGCGGGATCCAATCAAGAGACCCAGTACTTC. The encoded protein is CASSLPRAGSNQETQYF. This chain connects TRBV6-1 to TRBJ2-5, with TRBD2 as a possible D gene (6 bases). V lost 5 bases and J lost 2, with 21 bases in between. Per the germline V gene, CDR1 is MNHNS and CDR2 is SASEGT. The CDR3 sequence is 17 residues long.

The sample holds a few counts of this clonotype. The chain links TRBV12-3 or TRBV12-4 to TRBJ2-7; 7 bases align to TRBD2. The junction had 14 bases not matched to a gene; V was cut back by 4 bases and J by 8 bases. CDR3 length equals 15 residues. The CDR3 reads CASSSLEASGAQQYF. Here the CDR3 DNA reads TGTGCCAGCAGTTCTCTTGAGGCTAGCGGCGCCCAGCAGTACTTC.